These 11 T cell receptor beta chains share one sample of origin, sequenced in a study of cytomegalovirus exposure and HLA in healthy donors. Generated by immunoSEQ multiplex PCR, the TCRdb table keeps only in-frame clones and is missing some. The sample carries approximately 150,000 clones, roughly 86% recorded once. The sample was PBMCs. These receptors were obtained from a man younger than 35 in good health and CMV-seropositive.

The chain links TRBV5-1 to TRBJ2-7, with D unresolved. Germline CDR1 and CDR2: SGHRS and YFSETQ. V lost 5 bases and J 5 bases, leaving 8 bases between the germline ends. CDR3 length: 11 amino acids. CDR3 coding DNA: TGCGCCAGCAGACAGTACGACGAGCAGTACTTC. Its translation: CASRQYDEQYF.

The chain recombines TRBV29-1 with TRBJ2-5, with TRBD2 as a possible D gene (5 bases). CDR1 and CDR2 (germline): SQVTM, ANQGSEA. This CDR3 region has 12 residues. Trimming pared 4 bases from V and 2 bases from J, leaving 8 bases between. The CDR3 bases are TGCAGCGTTGTCGGGGTTCAAGAGACCCAGTACTTC. This codes for CSVVGVQETQYF.

This chain connects TRBV11-2 to TRBJ1-6; the D is unclear. The ends were cut back, 1 base at V and 0 bases at J, with 7 bases in the middle. Germline V gene sequence: CDR1 SGHAT, CDR2 FQNNGV. The CDR3 sequence is 16 residues long. CDR3 sequence (DNA): TGTGCCAGCAGCTTAGTGACGGGCTCCTATAATTCACCCCTCCACTTT. As protein: CASSLVTGSYNSPLHF. Full variable domain (rest looked up from reference TRBV11-2 and TRBJ1-6): EAGVAQSPRYKIIEKRQSVAFWCNPISGHATLYWYQQILGQGPKLLIQFQNNGVVDDSQLPKDRFSAERLKGVDSTLKIQPAKLEDSAVYLCASSLVTGSYNSPLHFGNGTRLTVT.

This chain connects TRBV7-6 to TRBJ1-5; possible D gene TRBD1, 5 bases. The CDR3 runs 15 residues. V lost 5 bases and J lost 0, with 11 bases in between. Germline V gene data show CDR1 as SGHVS and CDR2 as FNYEAQ. The CDR3 sequence is CASSPDSFSNQPQHF. CDR3 DNA sequence: TGTGCCAGCAGCCCCGACAGTTTTAGCAATCAGCCCCAGCATTTT.

This sequence joins TRBV6-5 and TRBJ1-4, with D tentatively TRBD1 (5 bases). CDR3 length: 14 amino acids. V was shortened by 2 bases and J by 7 bases, with 11 bases between the two germline ends. Germline V lookup: CDR1 MNHEY, CDR2 SVGAGI. The CDR3 bases are TGTGCCAGCAGTTACGGCCAGGGTTCTGAAAAACTGTTTTTT. Translated: CASSYGQGSEKLFF.

This rearrangement joins TRBV6-1 to TRBJ1-6, with TRBD1 matching over 7 bases. This CDR3 is 13 amino acids long. J lost 10 bases, V lost 5 bases, and 5 bases had no gene match. Germline CDR1 is MNHNS and CDR2 is SASEGT. CDR3 coding DNA: TGTGCCAGCAGTACAGGGGAACTGTCACCCCTCCACTTT. Protein sequence: CASSTGELSPLHF.

V usage is TRBV19 and J usage is TRBJ1-5; D is perhaps TRBD1 (6 bases). The CDR3 contains 14 residues. CDR1 and CDR2 (germline): LNHDA, SQIVND (reference sequence). V was pared by 10 bases and J by 0 bases, with 13 bases between. The CDR3 DNA is TGTGCCACCCAGGGGCGTTATAGCAATCAGCCCCAGCATTTT. This translates into CATQGRYSNQPQHF.

This chain connects TRBV15 to TRBJ2-2; tentative D call: TRBD1 (6 bases). The CDR3 covers 17 residues. The germline gives CDR1 LNHNV, CDR2 YYDKDF (reference sequence). V was pared by 0 bases and J by 5 bases, with 16 bases between. The CDR3 reads CATSRDPSGARTGELFF. In nucleotides, the CDR3 is TGTGCCACCAGCAGAGATCCCTCAGGGGCGAGGACCGGGGAGCTGTTTTTT.

The chain carries TRBV18 and TRBJ2-3, with TRBD2 matching over 10 bases. Germline loops: CDR1 KGHSH, CDR2 LQKENI. V lost 5 bases to trimming and J lost 6 bases; unmatched junction nucleotides: 11. CDR3 length: 16 residues. The CDR3 loop is CASSGVRTSGNDTQYF. Written as DNA, the CDR3 is TGTGCCAGCTCAGGTGTACGGACTAGCGGCAACGATACGCAGTATTTT.

This sequence joins TRBV15 and TRBJ2-7; D is possibly TRBD2 (6 bases). CDR1 LNHNV and CDR2 YYDKDF come from the germline V gene (reference sequence). The CDR3 length is 14 residues. Trimming removed 5 bases at V and 1 base at J, with 12 bases between. CDR3 sequence (DNA): TGTGCCACCAGCCGGCGTGGAGGGTCCTACGAGCAGTACTTC. Its protein product is CATSRRGGSYEQYF.

The chain's CDR3 is CASTHVSQSSYEQYF. In DNA, the CDR3 is TGTGCCAGCACCCACGTGTCACAGAGCTCCTACGAGCAGTACTTC. The chain couples TRBV7-9 to TRBJ2-7; D gene unclear. Germline V gene data show CDR1 as SEHNR and CDR2 as FQNEAQ (reference sequence). V lost 7 bases and J lost 0, with 16 bases in between. This CDR3 region has 15 residues.